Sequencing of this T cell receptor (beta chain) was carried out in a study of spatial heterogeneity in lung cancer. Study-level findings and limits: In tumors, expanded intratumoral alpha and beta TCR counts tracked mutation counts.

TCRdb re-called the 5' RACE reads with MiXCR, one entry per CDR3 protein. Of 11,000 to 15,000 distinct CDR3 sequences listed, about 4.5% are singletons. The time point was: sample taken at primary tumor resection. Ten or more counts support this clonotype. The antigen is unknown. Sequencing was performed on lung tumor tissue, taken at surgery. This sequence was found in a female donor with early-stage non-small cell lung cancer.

Here the CDR3 reads CASSERETQYF. The CDR3 DNA is TGTGCCAGTAGTGAGCGAGAGACCCAGTACTTC. This sequence joins TRBV19 and TRBJ2-5, with D uncertain. The length of the CDR3 is 11 residues. Per the germline V gene, CDR1 is LNHDA and CDR2 is SQIVND (reference sequence). Trimming removed 5 bases at V and 4 bases at J, with 5 bases between.